A single sample is the source of the 5 T cell receptor beta chains below, sequenced in a study of blood T cell repertoires in COVID-19. The protocol was immunoSEQ multiplex PCR, while the TCRdb copy is restricted to in-frame clones and leaves out a portion. The sample yields about 330,000 clones, more than 70% seen once. The source material was PBMCs or T cells enriched from blood (not recorded which). These receptors were taken from a woman in her thirties who had recovered from COVID-19.

The V call is TRBV5-6, the J call TRBJ2-7; a weak D match, TRBD1 (6 bases). Per the germline V gene, CDR1 is SGHDT and CDR2 is YYEEEE. The V end was cut by 2 bases, the J end by 2 bases, with 8 bases between. The CDR3 extends over 13 amino acids. As DNA, the CDR3 is TGTGCCAGCAGCTTCAGGGGACCCTACGAGCAGTACTTC. It translates to CASSFRGPYEQYF.

This rearrangement joins TRBV6-5 to TRBJ2-1; tentatively, D is TRBD2 (6 bases). This CDR3 comprises 14 residues. Between the trimmed V and J ends, which lost 7 bases and 12 bases, there was a span of 22 bases. Germline CDR1 reads MNHEY; CDR2 reads SVGAGI. The chain's CDR3 is CASTRLVWGRGQFF. As DNA, the CDR3 is TGTGCCAGCACCCGACTAGTGTGGGGTAGAGGGCAGTTCTTC.

The chain is built from TRBV5-4 and TRBJ2-7, with TRBD1 identical over 11 bases. From germline, CDR1 is SGHNT and CDR2 YYREEE (reference sequence). The CDR3 spans 14 residues. V lost 1 base and J lost 5; bases outside the gene matches: 2. The CDR3 DNA sequence: TGTGCCAGCAGCTTGTGGACAGGGGGCCACGAGCAGTACTTC. Translating it yields CASSLWTGGHEQYF.

CDR3: CASSLGTGASGNTIYF. DNA of the CDR3: TGTGCCAGCTCGCTCGGGACAGGGGCCTCTGGAAACACCATATATTTT. The genes are TRBV18 and TRBJ1-3, with 10 nucleotides matching TRBD1. Germline trimming cut 6 bases from V and 0 bases from J; bases unmatched to any gene: 5. CDR3 length: 16 amino acids. In germline, CDR1 is KGHSH, CDR2 LQKENI.

The V gene is TRBV6-5, the J gene TRBJ1-6, with 7 bases matching TRBD1. Germline CDR1 is MNHEY and CDR2 is SVGAGI. Germline trimming cut 6 bases from V and 10 bases from J; bases unmatched to any gene: 12. CDR3 length: 15 amino acids. CDR3 sequence reads: CASSQDRRYSSPLHF. The CDR3 DNA reads TGTGCCAGCAGCCAGGACAGGAGATATAGCTCACCCCTCCACTTT.